This T cell receptor beta chain was found in a study of shared clonotypes between healthy human individuals. On the study more broadly: Samples came from a couple of female and three male donors aged 18 to 49. Study results and caveats: Against clonotypes common to all four donors, non-shared ones had lower generation probabilities.

From germline, CDR1 is MDHEN and CDR2 SYDVKM. The CDR3 runs to 13 residues. Trimming took 8 bases from V and 4 from J, leaving 13 bases between them. Tens of thousands of T cell genomes (approximately 0.2 ug DNA) went into each sorted-subset replicate. Generated by immunoSEQ multiplex PCR, the TCRdb table keeps only in-frame clones and is missing some. The sample lists millions of clones, over 85% occurring once. Only one count was recorded for this clone. Antigen: not known. This chain uses TRBV28 with TRBJ2-3; D may correspond to TRBD1 or TRBD2 (6 bases each). The source is a man aged 18-30 years in good health. The sequenced material came from naive CD4+ T cells sorted from blood. Subset: CD45RA+ positively selected. The CDR3 loop reads CASSTGAPDTQYF. The CDR3, as DNA: TGTGCCAGCTCCACGGGGGCCCCAGATACGCAGTATTTT. The variable domain in full, with the rest retrieved from reference TRBV28 and TRBJ2-3, is DVKVTQSSRYLVKRTGEKVFLECVQDMDHENMFWYRQDPGLGLRLIYFSYDVKMKEKGDIPEGYSVSREKKERFSLILESASTNQTSMYLCASSTGAPDTQYFGPGTRLTVL.